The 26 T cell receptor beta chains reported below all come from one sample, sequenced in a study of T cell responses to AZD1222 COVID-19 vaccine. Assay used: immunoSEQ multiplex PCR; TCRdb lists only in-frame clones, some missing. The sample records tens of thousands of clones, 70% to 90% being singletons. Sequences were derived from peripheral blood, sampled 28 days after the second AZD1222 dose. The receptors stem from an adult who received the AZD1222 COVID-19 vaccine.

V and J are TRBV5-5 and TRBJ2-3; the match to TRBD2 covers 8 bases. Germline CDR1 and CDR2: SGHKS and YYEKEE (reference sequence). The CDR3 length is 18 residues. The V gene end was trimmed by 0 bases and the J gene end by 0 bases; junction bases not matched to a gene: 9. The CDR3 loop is CASSLEVVIAGSTDTQYF. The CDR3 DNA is TGTGCCAGCAGCTTGGAGGTTGTAATAGCGGGGAGCACAGATACGCAGTATTTT.

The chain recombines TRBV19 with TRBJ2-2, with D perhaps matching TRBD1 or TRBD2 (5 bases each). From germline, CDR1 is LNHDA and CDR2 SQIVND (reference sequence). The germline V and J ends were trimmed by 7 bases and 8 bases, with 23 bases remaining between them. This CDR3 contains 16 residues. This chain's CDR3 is CASTNQGSPSGGELFF. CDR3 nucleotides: TGTGCCAGTACTAACCAGGGTTCCCCCTCGGGGGGGGAGCTGTTTTTT.

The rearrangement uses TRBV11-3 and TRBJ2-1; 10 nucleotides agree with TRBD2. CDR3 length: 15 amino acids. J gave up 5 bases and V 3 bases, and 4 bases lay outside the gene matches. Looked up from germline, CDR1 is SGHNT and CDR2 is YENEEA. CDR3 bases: TGTGCCAGCAGCTTTAGCGGGAGGTCTAACAATGAGCAGTTCTTC. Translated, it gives CASSFSGRSNNEQFF.

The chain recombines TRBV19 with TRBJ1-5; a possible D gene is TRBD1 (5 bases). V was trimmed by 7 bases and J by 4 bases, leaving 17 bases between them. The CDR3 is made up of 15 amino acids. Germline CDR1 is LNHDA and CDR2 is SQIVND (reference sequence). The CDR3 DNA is TGTGCCAGTACCCCCATGGGGGTGGGGAATCAGCCCCAGCATTTT. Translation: CASTPMGVGNQPQHF.

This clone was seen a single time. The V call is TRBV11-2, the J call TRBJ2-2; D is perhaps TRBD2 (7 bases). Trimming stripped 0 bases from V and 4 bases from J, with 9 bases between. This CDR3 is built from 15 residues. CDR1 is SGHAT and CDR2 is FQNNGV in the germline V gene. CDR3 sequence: CASSLEGGPTGELFF. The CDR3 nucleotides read TGTGCCAGCAGCTTAGAGGGGGGGCCCACCGGGGAGCTGTTTTTT.

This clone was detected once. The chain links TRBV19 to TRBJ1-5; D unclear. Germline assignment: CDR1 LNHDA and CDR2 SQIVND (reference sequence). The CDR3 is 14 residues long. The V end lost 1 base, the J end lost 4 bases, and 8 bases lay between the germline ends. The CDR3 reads CASSIGAGNQPQHF. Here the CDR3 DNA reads TGTGCCAGTAGTATAGGGGCCGGGAATCAGCCCCAGCATTTT.

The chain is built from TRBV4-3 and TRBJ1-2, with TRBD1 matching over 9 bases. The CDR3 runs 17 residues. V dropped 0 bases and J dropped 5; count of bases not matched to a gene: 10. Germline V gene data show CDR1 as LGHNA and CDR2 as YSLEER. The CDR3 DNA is TGCGCCAGCAGCCAAGATATCGCCGGGACAGGGTGGTATGGCTACACCTTC. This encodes CASSQDIAGTGWYGYTF.

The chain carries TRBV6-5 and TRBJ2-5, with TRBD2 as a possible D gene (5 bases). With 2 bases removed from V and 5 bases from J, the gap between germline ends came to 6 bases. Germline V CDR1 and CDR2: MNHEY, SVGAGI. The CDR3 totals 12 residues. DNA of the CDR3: TGTGCCAGCAGTTACGTAGCGGAGACCCAGTACTTC. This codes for CASSYVAETQYF.

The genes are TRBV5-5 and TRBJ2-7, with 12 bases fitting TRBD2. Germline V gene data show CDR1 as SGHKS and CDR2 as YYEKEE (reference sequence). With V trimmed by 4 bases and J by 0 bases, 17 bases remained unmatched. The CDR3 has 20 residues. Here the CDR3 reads CASSIDPPGLAGPSSYEQYF. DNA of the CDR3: TGTGCCAGCAGCATAGACCCCCCGGGACTAGCGGGCCCCAGCTCCTACGAGCAGTACTTC.

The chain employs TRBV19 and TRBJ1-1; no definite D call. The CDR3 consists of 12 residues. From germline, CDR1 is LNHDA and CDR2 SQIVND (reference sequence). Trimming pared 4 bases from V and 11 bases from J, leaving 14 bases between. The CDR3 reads CASSNIGLSAFF. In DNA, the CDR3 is TGTGCCAGTAGTAACATAGGTTTGTCGGCTTTCTTT.

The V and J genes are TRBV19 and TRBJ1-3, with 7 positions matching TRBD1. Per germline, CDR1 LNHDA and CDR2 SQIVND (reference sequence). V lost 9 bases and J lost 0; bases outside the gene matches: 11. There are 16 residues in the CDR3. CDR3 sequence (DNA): TGTGCCAGCAGCCCCCTGGACAGGTTCTCTGGAAACACCATATATTTT. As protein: CASSPLDRFSGNTIYF.

CDR3 in amino acids: CAWSTMTVNTEAFF. In nucleotides, the CDR3 is TGTGCCTGGAGCACCATGACTGTTAACACTGAAGCTTTCTTT. V gene TRBV30 combines with J gene TRBJ1-1; D unclear. V shed 3 bases and J shed 2 bases, with 13 bases lying between them. Germline loops: CDR1 GTSNPN, CDR2 SVGIG (reference sequence). This CDR3 is 14 amino acids long.

CDR3 nucleotide sequence: TGTGCCACCGTGGAGGGGGAGACCCAGTACTTC. This sequence encodes CATVEGETQYF. The V gene is TRBV11-2, the J gene TRBJ2-5; a possible D gene is TRBD2 (6 bases). The CDR3 is made up of 11 amino acids. Trimming cost V 10 bases and J 5 bases, with 11 bases left between them. Germline CDR1 reads SGHAT; CDR2 reads FQNNGV.

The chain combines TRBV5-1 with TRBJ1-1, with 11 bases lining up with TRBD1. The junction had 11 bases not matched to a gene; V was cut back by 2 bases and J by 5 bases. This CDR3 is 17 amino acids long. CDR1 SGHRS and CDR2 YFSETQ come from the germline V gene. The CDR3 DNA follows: TGCGCCAGCAGCTTAAGGAGCCTGGGACAGGGGGTTACTGAAGCTTTCTTT. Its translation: CASSLRSLGQGVTEAFF.

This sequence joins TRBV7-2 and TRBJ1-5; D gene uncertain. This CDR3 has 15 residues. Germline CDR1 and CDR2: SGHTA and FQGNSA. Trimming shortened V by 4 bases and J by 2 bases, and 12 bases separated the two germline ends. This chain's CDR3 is CASSSQSTGNQPQHF. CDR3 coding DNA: TGTGCCAGCAGCTCTCAGAGTACGGGCAATCAGCCCCAGCATTTT.

The CDR3 loop is CASSLTLADSYNEQFF. The CDR3 nucleotides read TGTGCCAGCAGTCTTACCCTAGCGGATAGCTACAATGAGCAGTTCTTC. The V and J genes are TRBV27 and TRBJ2-1; 7 bases are a match to TRBD2. The trim removed 5 bases at V and 3 bases at J, leaving 10 bases unmatched. CDR3 length: 16 amino acids. In germline, CDR1 is MNHEY, CDR2 SMNVEV (reference sequence).

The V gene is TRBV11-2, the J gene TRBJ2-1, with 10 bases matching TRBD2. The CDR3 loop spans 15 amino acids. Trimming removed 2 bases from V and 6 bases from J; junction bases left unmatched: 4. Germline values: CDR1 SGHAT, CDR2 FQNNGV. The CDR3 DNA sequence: TGTGCCAGCAGCTTAACTAGCGGGATAGGCAATGAGCAGTTCTTC. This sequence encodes CASSLTSGIGNEQFF. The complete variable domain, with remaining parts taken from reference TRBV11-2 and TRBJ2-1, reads EAGVAQSPRYKIIEKRQSVAFWCNPISGHATLYWYQQILGQGPKLLIQFQNNGVVDDSQLPKDRFSAERLKGVDSTLKIQPAKLEDSAVYLCASSLTSGIGNEQFFGPGTRLTVL.

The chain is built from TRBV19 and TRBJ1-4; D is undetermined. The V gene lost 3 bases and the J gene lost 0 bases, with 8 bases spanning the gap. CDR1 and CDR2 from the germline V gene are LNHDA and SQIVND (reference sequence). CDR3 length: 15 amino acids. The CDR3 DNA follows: TGTGCCAGTAGTATCGGGCAGTCAACTAATGAAAAACTGTTTTTT. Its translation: CASSIGQSTNEKLFF.

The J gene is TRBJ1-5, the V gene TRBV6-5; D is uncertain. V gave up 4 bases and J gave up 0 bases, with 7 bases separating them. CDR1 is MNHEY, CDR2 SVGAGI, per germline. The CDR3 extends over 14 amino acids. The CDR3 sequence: CASSSSGSNQPQHF. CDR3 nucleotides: TGTGCCAGCAGTTCCTCAGGTAGCAATCAGCCCCAGCATTTT.

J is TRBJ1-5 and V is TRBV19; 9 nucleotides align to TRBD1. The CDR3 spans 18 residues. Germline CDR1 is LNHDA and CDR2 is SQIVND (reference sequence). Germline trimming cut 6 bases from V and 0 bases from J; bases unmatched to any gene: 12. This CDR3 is CASRRRQGGRISNQPQHF. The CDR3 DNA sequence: TGTGCCAGTAGGAGGAGACAGGGGGGTCGGATTAGCAATCAGCCCCAGCATTTT.

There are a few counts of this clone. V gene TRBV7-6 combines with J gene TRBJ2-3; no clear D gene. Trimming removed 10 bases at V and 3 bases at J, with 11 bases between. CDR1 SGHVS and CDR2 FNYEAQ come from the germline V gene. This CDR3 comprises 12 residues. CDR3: CATSRDTDTQYF. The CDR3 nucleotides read TGTGCCACCTCAAGGGATACAGATACGCAGTATTTT.

The CDR3 loop is CASSQGYWTPGELFF. The CDR3 DNA follows: TGTGCCAGCAGCCAAGGTTACTGGACCCCCGGGGAGCTGTTTTTT. The rearrangement links TRBV14 to TRBJ2-2; D is ambiguous. V was clipped by 1 base and J by 6 bases, with 12 bases between them. This CDR3 has 15 residues. Germline V CDR1 and CDR2: SGHDN, FVKESK.

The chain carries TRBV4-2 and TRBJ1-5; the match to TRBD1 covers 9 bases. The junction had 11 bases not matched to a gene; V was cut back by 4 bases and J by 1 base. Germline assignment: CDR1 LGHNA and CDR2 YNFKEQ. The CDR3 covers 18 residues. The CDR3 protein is CASSRTAQGATSNQPQHF. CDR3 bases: TGTGCCAGCAGCCGTACGGCACAGGGGGCGACCAGCAATCAGCCCCAGCATTTT.

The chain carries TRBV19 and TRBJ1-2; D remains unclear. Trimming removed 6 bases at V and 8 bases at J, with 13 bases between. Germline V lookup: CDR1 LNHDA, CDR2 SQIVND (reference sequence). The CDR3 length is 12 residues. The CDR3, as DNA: TGTGCCAGTAGACAGCCCGGGATGGGCTACACCTTC. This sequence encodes CASRQPGMGYTF.

The CDR3 sequence: CASSLSSGLYNEQFF. The CDR3 DNA reads TGCGCCAGCAGCTTGAGCAGCGGGCTTTACAATGAGCAGTTCTTC. This chain links TRBV5-1 with TRBJ2-1, with D maybe TRBD2 (6 bases). The germline CDR1 and CDR2 sequences are SGHRS and YFSETQ. Between the trimmed V and J ends, which lost 1 base and 4 bases, there was a span of 12 bases. The CDR3 runs 15 residues.

As DNA, the CDR3 is TGTGCCAGCAGTTACTCGTACGGGCTCCAGCCCCAGCATTTT. Its translation is CASSYSYGLQPQHF. V and J are TRBV6-2 or TRBV6-3 and TRBJ1-5; unclear D gene. Germline-derived CDR1 and CDR2 are MNHEY and SVGEGT. CDR3 length: 14 residues. V was clipped by 0 bases and J by 7 bases, with 10 bases between them.